The sequence of this T cell receptor beta chain was determined in a study of blood T cell repertoires in COVID-19. Across the study: Whether acute or convalescent, the COVID-19 samples came from the United States, Italy and Spain. In each case, the material was cDNA or gDNA derived from T cells, B-cell-depleted T cells, or PBMCs.

V lost 5 bases, J lost 4 bases, and 14 bases lay in between. Germline V lookup: CDR1 MNHEY, CDR2 SVGAGI. The CDR3 totals 14 residues. Per the original methods: Amplification of reference gene primers provided the estimated nucleated cell counts. Profiling relied on immunoSEQ multiplex PCR, and the TCRdb table lists in-frame clones only, not all of them. That table furnishes V, J and clone size, whereas the DNA furnished D and trimming. The table shows around 94,000 clones, with 80% to 95% occurring only once. The chain carries TRBV6-5 and TRBJ1-2; the D gene is possibly TRBD1 (6 bases). This TCR was recovered from a man aged 18 to 30 with acute or convalescent COVID-19. The sequenced material came from peripheral blood. The DNA of the CDR3 is TGTGCCAGCAGTCTAGACAGGTTCCTCTATGGCTACACCTTC. Its protein is CASSLDRFLYGYTF.